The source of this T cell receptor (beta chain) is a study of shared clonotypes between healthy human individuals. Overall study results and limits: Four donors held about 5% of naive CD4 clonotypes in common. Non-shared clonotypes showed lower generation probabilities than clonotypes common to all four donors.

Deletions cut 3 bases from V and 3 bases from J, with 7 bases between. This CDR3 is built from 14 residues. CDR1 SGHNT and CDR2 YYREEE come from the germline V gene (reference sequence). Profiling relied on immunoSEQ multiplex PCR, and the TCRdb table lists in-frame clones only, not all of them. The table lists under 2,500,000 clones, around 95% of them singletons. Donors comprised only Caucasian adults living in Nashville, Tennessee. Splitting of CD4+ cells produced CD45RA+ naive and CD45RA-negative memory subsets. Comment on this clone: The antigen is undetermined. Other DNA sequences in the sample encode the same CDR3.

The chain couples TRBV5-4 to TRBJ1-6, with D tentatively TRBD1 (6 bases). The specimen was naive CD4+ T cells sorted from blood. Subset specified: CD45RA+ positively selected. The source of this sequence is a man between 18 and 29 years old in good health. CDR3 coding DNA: TGTGCCAGCAGCTCACAGGGCTATAATTCACCCCTCCACTTT. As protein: CASSSQGYNSPLHF.